This T cell receptor (beta chain) was recorded in a study of sequential checkpoint blockade in melanoma. Study in general: Randomization was 1:1 between first-line nivolumab→ipilimumab and ipilimumab→nivolumab. After both sequences, patients received maintenance nivolumab.

This clone was seen only once. The CDR3 is 14 amino acids. The germline V gene encodes CDR1 SGDLS and CDR2 YYNGEE. V shed 0 bases and J shed 5 bases, with 11 bases lying between them. The method was immunoSEQ multiplex PCR; TCRdb's version includes in-frame clones alone and lacks a portion of them. Of about 30,000 clones in the sample, roughly nine tenths were seen once. Treatment noted: randomized to nivolumab then ipilimumab (arm A) or the reverse (arm B). No patient had prior DNA-damaging chemotherapy. From thawed PBMCs, live CD3+CD8+ cells negative for CD19 and CD56 were sorted. This clonotype originated in a human donor with melanoma. The genes are TRBV9 and TRBJ2-5; the D gene is possibly TRBD2 (7 bases). This sample comprised CD8+ T cells sorted from blood (inferred from file names), obtained from a patient given nivolumab and ipilimumab in sequence. CDR3 protein: CASSVEGGWETQYF. The CDR3 DNA sequence: TGTGCCAGCAGCGTAGAGGGGGGGTGGGAGACCCAGTACTTC.